The T cell receptor beta chain under discussion was sequenced for a study of CD8 T cells in ankylosing spondylitis. General study results and limits: It was reported that disease-linked clones were significantly enriched in matched ankylosing spondylitis synovial fluid. A number of the motif variants had already been described in reactive arthritis synovial fluid and blood. Ankylosing spondylitis blood appeared to be characterized by a TCR beta motif of several highly homologous variants. Within peripheral blood, clones linked to disease were CD8+ and relatively rare.

Preparation of TCR beta libraries was done by quantitative 5'-RACE with molecular barcodes. MiXCR was run by TCRdb on the 5' RACE reads, yielding one entry per CDR3 protein. The sample has 670,000 or so distinct CDR3 sequences; 15% to 20% are singletons. The CDR3 has 17 amino acids. J gave up 0 bases and V 6 bases, and 11 bases lay outside the gene matches. Germline CDR1 MNHNS, CDR2 SASEGT. This clonotype has a handful of counts. What it binds is not known. Sample: blood, either unsorted or a sorted T cell fraction (not recorded which). The receptor comes from a male donor with ankylosing spondylitis. The V and J genes are TRBV6-1 and TRBJ1-1; the match to TRBD1 covers 9 bases. CDR3 sequence: CASRRGQGLAMNTEAFF. CDR3 in DNA: TGTGCCAGCAGGAGGGGACAGGGCCTGGCTATGAACACTGAAGCTTTCTTT.